This T cell receptor beta chain was identified during a study of blood T cell repertoires in COVID-19 (dated by TCRdb to the early 2020s). General notes on the study: The collaborator samples originated in the United States, Italy and Spain and spanned the acute and convalescent phases of COVID-19. The material from the prospective study consisted of cDNA or gDNA derived from T cells, B-cell-depleted T cells, or PBMCs. Deeply sampled blood TCRbeta repertoires from subjects exposed to, actively infected with, or recovered from COVID-19 were included in the dataset. The repertoires were released in a freely available public database meant as a resource for research on the immune response to SARS-CoV-2. Samples were obtained from the ongoing ImmuneRACE study (first 160 participants) and from 1,200 or so subjects provided by 6 global collaborators. A de-identified subject ID, COVID-19 status, age in years and sex were almost always included in the sample metadata. HLA class I and class II types, where available, came from metadata supplied by the sample provider rather than from assay-based typing. Study-level results and caveats: The amount of clinical and demographic metadata varied by source and participant and was provided uncurated.

CDR1 SGHAT and CDR2 FQNNGV were looked up in the germline V gene. V is pared back by 5 bases and J by 2 bases, with 4 bases lying between the germline termini. Spanning cysteine to phenylalanine, the CDR3 consists of 11 amino acids. CDR3 DNA only is kept here, 33 bases in frame from base 1. Each collaborating institution followed its own protocols to collect whole blood in K2EDTA tubes. Collaborator samples were shipped for TCRbeta analysis as frozen whole blood, isolated PBMCs, or DNA extracted from either sample type. TCRbeta CDR3 regions were amplified from genomic DNA by means of the immunoSEQ Assay, a bias-controlled multiplex PCR. Per the source publication's procedure: The number of nucleated cells in each sample was estimated from the amplification of reference gene primers within the assay. To quantify the absolute abundance of each unique TCRbeta CDR3 rearrangement, sequence reads were collapsed and filtered. For each sample, productive Simpson clonality was calculated by taking the square root of Simpson's diversity index across productive rearrangements. In its TCRdb copy, this immuneACCESS table keeps in-frame sequences only and misses some clones. Where compared with another copy, unresolved V genes explain less than half of these, and the others have no known cause. The DNA was the basis for D and trimming; V, J and clone size are from that table. The sample table records about 200,000 clones; around 86% of these occur just once. Jointly, the top ten make up over 2.5% of the sample.

About this clone itself: Its recognized antigen is unknown. No qualities accompany the bases; no much larger clone lies one base away.

This chain joins TRBV11-2 to TRBJ2-7; the D gene cannot be resolved reliably. The sequence came from a man in his sixties with acute or convalescent COVID-19. Sequenced: peripheral blood. The sequenced DNA is TGTGCCAGCAGCGTTACCTACGAGCAGTACTTC. Translation gives CASSVTYEQYF.